What follows describes a single T cell receptor beta chain. A few counts support this clone. Its binding antigen is unknown. The input lacks base qualities; no much larger clone sits a single base away. These data originate in a study of OX40 agonist ivuxolimab in advanced cancers. A note on the overall study: Ivuxolimab was an agonistic, fully human IgG2 monoclonal antibody directed against OX40 (CD134), a costimulatory receptor. Peripheral TCRbeta sequencing was intended to test whether TCR sequence diversity was altered and clonal T-cell expansion was caused by ivuxolimab. Prior anti-PD-1, anti-PD-L1 or anti-CTLA-4 therapy was permitted, and checkpoint inhibitors had been received by roughly 40% of dose-escalation patients. Among the approximately 50 dose-escalation patients, around 19 had hepatocellular carcinoma, some 15 melanoma, 9 renal cell carcinoma and 9 head and neck cancer. Partial responses occurred in three dose-escalation patients, of whom one had hepatocellular carcinoma and two had cutaneous melanoma. Intravenous ivuxolimab was administered to patients every 2 weeks at six dose levels: 0.01, 0.1, 0.3, 1.5, 3 and 10 mg/kg. A male proportion of 82.7% and a mean age of roughly 55 years, ranging from roughly 23 to 85, were recorded for the dose-escalation cohort. The paper describes the monotherapy dose-escalation part (N = 52 patients) of the phase I trial of ivuxolimab.

V is pared back by 6 bases and J by 5 bases, with 7 bases lying between the germline termini. Spanning cysteine to phenylalanine, the CDR3 consists of 10 amino acids. The DNA shown is the 30-base CDR3, in frame from base 1. CDR1 and CDR2 are read off the germline V gene (reference sequence) as GTSNPN and SVGIG. For sequencing of the TCRbeta CDR3 region, genomic DNA was extracted from the sorted cells. TCRbeta CDR3 regions were sequenced using the immunoSEQ Assay. TCRdb mirrors the immuneACCESS table, restricted to in-frame sequences. Some clones are absent from its copies; in checked studies, under half trace to an unresolved V gene, and the reason for the others is unknown. Here the sample has fewer than 20,000 clones; about 77% occur a single time. The ten largest make up under 15% of the sample. On the study overall, not on this receptor specifically: After ivuxolimab, CD8+ T cells had more expanded clones than CD4+ T cells on average. At doses of 0.1 to 3.0 mg/kg, clonal expansion of both CD4+ and CD8+ T cells in blood was seen between baseline and week 6. Low levels of normalized T-cell clonal expansion were also seen in some patients who did not respond. In partial responders in the 0.1-3.0 mg/kg groups, normalized peripheral clonal expansion was found to be among the lowest, especially among CD8+ T cells. The antigen specificity of the peripheral T cells that underwent clonal expansion was not determined.

Patients with a history of autoimmune disease or receiving systemic immunosuppression were excluded from the trial. Peripheral blood for TCR sequencing was drawn from every dose cohort at baseline, at cycle 4 day 1 and at cycle 7 day 1. The samples were drawn from a first-in-human, open-label, multicenter phase I dose-escalation trial of ivuxolimab. Adults with locally advanced or metastatic melanoma, renal cell, hepatocellular, or head and neck squamous cell carcinoma were enrolled in the trial. Before TCR sequencing, CD4+ T cells and CD8+ T cells were sorted from peripheral blood as separate populations.

This TCR derives from an adult with an advanced solid tumor such as melanoma, head and neck, liver or kidney cancer. Here the sequenced sample was CD4+ or CD8+ T cells sorted from blood, taken in a trial of the OX40 agonist ivuxolimab. The chain links TRBV30 with TRBJ1-1; the D gene identity is not certain. The CDR3 is CACRVTEAFF. The bases read TGTGCCTGCCGGGTGACTGAAGCTTTCTTT.